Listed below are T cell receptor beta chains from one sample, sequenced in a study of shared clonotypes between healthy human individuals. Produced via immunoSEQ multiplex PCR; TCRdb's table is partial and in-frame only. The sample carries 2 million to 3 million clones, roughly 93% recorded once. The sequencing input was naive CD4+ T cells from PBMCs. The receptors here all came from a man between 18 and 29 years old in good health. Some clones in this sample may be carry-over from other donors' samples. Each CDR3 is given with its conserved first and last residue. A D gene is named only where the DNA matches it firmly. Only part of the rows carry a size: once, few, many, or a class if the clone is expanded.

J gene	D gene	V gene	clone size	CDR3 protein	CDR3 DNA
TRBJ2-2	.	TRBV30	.	CAWRGQPNTGELFF	TGTGCCTGGAGAGGACAGCCAAACACCGGGGAGCTGTTTTTT
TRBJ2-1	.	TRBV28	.	CASTGDREINEQFF	TGTGCCAGCACAGGGGATAGGGAGATCAATGAGCAGTTCTTC
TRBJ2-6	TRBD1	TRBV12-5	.	CASGGTGVAGANVLTF	TGTGCTAGTGGCGGGACAGGGGTTGCTGGGGCCAACGTCCTGACTTTC
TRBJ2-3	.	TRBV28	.	CASSSRTPGGTQYF	TGTGCCAGCAGTTCCCGGACCCCCGGGGGTACGCAGTATTTT
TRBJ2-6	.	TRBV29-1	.	CSVEEPRRSGANVLTF	TGCAGCGTTGAAGAACCCCGGCGGTCTGGGGCCAACGTCCTGACTTTC
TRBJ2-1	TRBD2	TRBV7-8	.	CASSWGVGRFNEQFF	TGTGCCAGCAGCTGGGGGGTCGGGAGGTTTAATGAGCAGTTCTTC
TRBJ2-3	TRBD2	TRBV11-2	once	CASSTGLAVSTDTQYF	TGTGCCAGCAGCACCGGACTAGCGGTTAGCACAGATACGCAGTATTTT
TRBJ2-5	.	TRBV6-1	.	CASSERVLADSETQYF	TGTGCCAGCAGTGAAAGGGTACTAGCCGACTCGGAGACCCAGTACTTC
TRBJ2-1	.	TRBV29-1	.	CSVGKGPSSYNEQFF	TGCAGCGTGGGGAAGGGACCTAGCTCCTACAATGAGCAGTTCTTC
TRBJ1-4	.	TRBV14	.	CASSQGRPYEKLFF	TGTGCCAGCAGCCAAGGTCGCCCTTATGAAAAACTGTTTTTT
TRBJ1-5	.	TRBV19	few	CASSMTLAQPQHF	TGTGCCAGTAGTATGACGCTAGCCCAGCCCCAGCATTTT
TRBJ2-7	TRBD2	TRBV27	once	CASRLDRGGLSYEQYF	TGTGCCAGCAGGTTAGATCGGGGGGGACTCTCCTACGAGCAGTACTTC
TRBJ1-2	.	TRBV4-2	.	CASSQDPRRNPIYGYTF	TGTGCCAGCAGCCAAGACCCTAGGCGAAACCCAATCTATGGCTACACCTTC
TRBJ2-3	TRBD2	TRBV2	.	CASSKGTSADTQYF	TGTGCCAGCAGTAAAGGGACTAGCGCAGATACGCAGTATTTT
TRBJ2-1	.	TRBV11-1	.	CASSPARLSSEQFF	TGTGCCAGCAGCCCCGCACGACTTTCGTCTGAGCAGTTCTTC
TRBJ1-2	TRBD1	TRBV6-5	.	CASSQADRMNYGYTF	TGTGCCAGCAGCCAGGCGGACAGGATGAACTATGGCTACACCTTC
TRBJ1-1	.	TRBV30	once	CAWSTGATEAFF	TGTGCCTGGAGCACGGGGGCCACTGAAGCTTTCTTT
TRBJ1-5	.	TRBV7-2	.	CASSFRGSDNQPQHF	TGTGCCAGCAGCTTTAGGGGATCGGACAATCAGCCCCAGCATTTT
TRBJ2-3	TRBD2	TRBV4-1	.	CASSQGRTSGRLDTQYF	TGCGCCAGCAGCCAAGGAAGGACTAGCGGGAGGCTTGATACGCAGTATTTT
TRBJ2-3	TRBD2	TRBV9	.	CASSAFSGRSDTQYF	TGTGCCAGCAGCGCCTTCAGCGGGAGATCAGATACGCAGTATTTT
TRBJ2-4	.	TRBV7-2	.	CASSPKSRDTVLAKNIQYF	TGTGCCAGCAGCCCCAAGTCCCGGGACACGGTACTAGCCAAAAACATTCAGTACTTC
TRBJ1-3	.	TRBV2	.	CASLQGAGNTIYF	TGTGCCAGCCTACAAGGAGCCGGAAACACCATATATTTT
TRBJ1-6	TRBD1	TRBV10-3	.	CAIGQGVSSYNSPLHF	TGTGCCATCGGACAGGGGGTCAGCTCCTATAATTCACCCCTCCACTTT
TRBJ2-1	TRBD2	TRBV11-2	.	CASSSHPGLVGNEQFF	TGTGCCAGCAGCAGTCATCCGGGACTAGTCGGCAATGAGCAGTTCTTC
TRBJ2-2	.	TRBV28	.	CASTEGQAGTGELFF	TGTGCCAGCACCGAGGGGCAGGCGGGGACCGGGGAGCTGTTTTTT
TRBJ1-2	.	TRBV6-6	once	CATGQDYGYTF	TGTGCCACCGGACAAGACTATGGCTACACCTTC